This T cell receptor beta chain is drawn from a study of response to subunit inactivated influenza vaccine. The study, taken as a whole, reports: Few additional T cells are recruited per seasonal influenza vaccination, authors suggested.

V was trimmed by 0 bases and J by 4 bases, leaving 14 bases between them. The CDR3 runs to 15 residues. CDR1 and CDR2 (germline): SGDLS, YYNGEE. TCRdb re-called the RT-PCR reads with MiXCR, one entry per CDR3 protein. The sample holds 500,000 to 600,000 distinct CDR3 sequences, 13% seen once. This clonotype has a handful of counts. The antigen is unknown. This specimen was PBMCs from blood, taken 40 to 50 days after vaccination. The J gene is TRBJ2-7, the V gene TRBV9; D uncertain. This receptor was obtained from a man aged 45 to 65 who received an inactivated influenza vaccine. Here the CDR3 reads CASSVEPDRNYEQYF. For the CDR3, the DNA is TGTGCCAGCAGCGTAGAACCGGACCGTAATTACGAGCAGTACTTC.